The 10 T cell receptor beta chains below were found in one sample sequenced in a study of T cell clonality in common variable immunodeficiency (dated by TCRdb to 2015 to 2017). Library method: the immunoSEQ multiplex PCR assay. TCRdb obtained this table from immuneACCESS and retained in-frame rearrangements with V and J assigned. These tables miss some clones; where compared with another copy, unresolved V genes account for less than half of the shortfall, and the remainder is unexplained. This sample is represented by tens of thousands of clones, with no singletons among them. The ten largest clones capture less than 15% of the sample. The specimen sequenced was peripheral blood mononuclear cells. The receptors were sampled from a person aged 18-70 years in good health.

This clone has only a few counts. The read terminates 3 residues before the CDR3 end, so the remaining end is supplied by the germline J gene. V and J are TRBV18 and TRBJ1-4; D possibly corresponds to TRBD1 (6 bases). The germline V gene encodes CDR1 KGHSH and CDR2 LQKENI. This CDR3 region has 14 residues. The CDR3 sequence: CASSPLATGWGLFF. The CDR3 bases that were read are TGTGCCAGCTCACCTTTGGCCACAGGGTGGGGA. Using reference TRBV18 and TRBJ1-4 for the parts outside the CDR3, the full variable domain is NAGVMQNPRHLVRRRGQEARLRCSPMKGHSHVYWYRQLPEEGLKFMVYLQKENIIDESGMPKERFSAEFPKEGPSILRIQQVVRGDSAAYFCASSPLATGWGLFFGSGTQLSVL.

In this sample, this clone turned up many times. The DNA ends 3 residues before the CDR3 does, and the rest of the CDR3 is filled in from the germline J gene. The chain carries TRBV5-6 and TRBJ2-7; the D call may be TRBD1 or TRBD2 (6 bases each). With 7 bases removed from V and 6 bases from J, the gap between germline ends came to 20 bases. Germline loops: CDR1 SGHDT, CDR2 YYEEEE. The CDR3 contains 14 residues. CDR3 in amino acids: CASGEDSGLIEQYF. Partial CDR3 DNA: TGTGCCAGCGGGGAGGACAGCGGACTCATCGAG.

There are many counts of this clone. The read finishes 3 residues shy of the CDR3 end, and the germline J gene is used to complete it. The rearrangement links TRBV5-1 to TRBJ2-3; 8 positions match TRBD1. CDR3 length: 15 amino acids. Germline V gives CDR1 SGHRS, CDR2 YFSETQ. V was clipped by 8 bases and J by 2 bases; unmatched bases: 10. This CDR3 reads CASVQGAPYTDTQYF. CDR3 DNA (partial): TGCGCCAGTGTCCAGGGGGCTCCTTACACAGATACG.

This clone was seen at least ten times. The read gets to within 3 residues of the CDR3 end, and the germline J gene fills in the rest. The chain has TRBV20-1 and TRBJ2-1, with 7 bases that match TRBD2. The junction had 5 bases not matched to a gene; V was cut back by 0 bases and J by 0 bases. Germline V gene sequence: CDR1 DFQATT, CDR2 SNEGSKA (reference sequence). CDR3 length: 16 amino acids. Here the CDR3 reads CSARDRRTSSYNEQFF. CDR3 DNA, as far as it was read: TGCAGTGCTAGAGATAGAAGGACTAGCTCCTACAATGAG.

The sample holds a few counts of this clone. The read ends 3 residues before the CDR3 terminus; that terminus is restored from the germline J gene. The chain couples TRBV2 to TRBJ1-1; the match to TRBD1 covers 7 bases. This CDR3 comprises 13 residues. Germline CDR1 is SNHLY and CDR2 is FYNNEI. The ends lost 8 bases at V and 5 bases at J; junction bases unmatched: 8. The sequenced CDR3 bases are TGTGCCAGCGGAAAACAGGGGTGGACTGAA. It yields the protein CASGKQGWTE. From start to end, the CDR3 is CASGKQGWTEAFF.

This clone has at least ten counts. The read ends 3 residues before the CDR3 terminus; that terminus is restored from the germline J gene. This chain joins TRBV10-3 and TRBJ1-2; 7 bases align to TRBD1. J was trimmed by 7 bases and V by 0 bases; bases with no gene match: 11. Germline CDR1 ENHRY, CDR2 SYGVKD. The CDR3 runs 16 residues. CDR3 residues: CAISESGRQGWGGYTF. The CDR3 bases that were read are TGTGCCATCAGTGAGTCTGGTCGACAGGGTTGGGGTGGC.

This clone was seen repeatedly, ten times or more. The CDR3 loop is CASTVPLTGAGEKLFF. The CDR3 bases that were read are TGTGCCAGCACTGTACCGTTGACAGGGGCCGGGGAAAAA. V gene TRBV2 combines with J gene TRBJ1-4; TRBD1 agrees at 8 bases. The CDR3 is cut off 3 residues early in the read; its end comes from the germline J gene. CDR3 length equals 16 residues. Germline V CDR1 and CDR2: SNHLY, FYNNEI. V shed 7 bases, J shed 8 bases, and the junction held 15 bases outside the gene matches.

The table lists this clone with many counts. Read data end 3 residues before the CDR3 end; the end is taken from the germline J gene. This chain connects TRBV6-1 to TRBJ2-7, with 8 bases aligning to TRBD2. This CDR3 is 15 amino acids long. The V and J ends lost 2 bases and 4 bases, in that order; junction bases with no gene match: 7. Germline CDR1 MNHNS, CDR2 SASEGT. CDR3 protein: CASSELAGGDYEQYF. CDR3 DNA, as far as it was read: TGTGCCAGCAGTGAATTGGCGGGGGGAGATTACGAG.

A few counts support this clone. The DNA ends 3 residues before the CDR3 does, and the rest of the CDR3 is filled in from the germline J gene. The chain couples TRBV5-1 to TRBJ2-5; no reliable D call. The CDR3 loop spans 13 amino acids. Trimming removed 4 bases from V and 5 bases from J, with 12 bases in between. Germline V gives CDR1 SGHRS, CDR2 YFSETQ. The CDR3 protein is CASSTARLETQYF. Partial CDR3 DNA: TGCGCCAGCAGCACCGCTAGGCTGGAGACC.

This clone was seen at least ten times. The read ends 3 residues shy of where the CDR3 ends; the end is completed using the germline J gene. V is TRBV12-3 or TRBV12-4 and J is TRBJ2-3; D gene ambiguous. The CDR3 consists of 17 residues. V was pared by 6 bases and J by 1 base, with 20 bases between. CDR3: CASSPGSWFNRTDTQYF. Incomplete CDR3 DNA: TGTGCCAGCAGCCCCGGGTCCTGGTTCAACCGCACAGATACG.